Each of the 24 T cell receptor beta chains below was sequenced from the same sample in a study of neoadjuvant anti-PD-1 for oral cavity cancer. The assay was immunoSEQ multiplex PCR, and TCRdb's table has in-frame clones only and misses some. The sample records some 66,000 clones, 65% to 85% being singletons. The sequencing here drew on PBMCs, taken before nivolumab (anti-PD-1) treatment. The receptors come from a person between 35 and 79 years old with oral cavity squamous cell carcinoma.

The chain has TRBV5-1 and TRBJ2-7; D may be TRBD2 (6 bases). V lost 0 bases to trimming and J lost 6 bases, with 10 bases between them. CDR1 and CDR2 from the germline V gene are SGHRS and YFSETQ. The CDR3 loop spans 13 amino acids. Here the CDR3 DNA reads TGCGCCAGCAGCTTGGTCGGGAGAAGCGAGCAGTACTTC. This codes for CASSLVGRSEQYF.

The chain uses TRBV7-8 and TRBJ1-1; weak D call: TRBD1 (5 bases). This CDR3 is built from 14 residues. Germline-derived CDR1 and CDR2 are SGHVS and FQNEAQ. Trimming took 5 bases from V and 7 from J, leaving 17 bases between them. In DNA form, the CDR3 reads TGTGCCAGCAGCCATTGGGCAGGGAGGGATGAAGCTTTCTTT. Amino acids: CASSHWAGRDEAFF.

The CDR3, as DNA: TGTGCCAGCAGCTTGGTGAACACTGAAGCTTTCTTT. This sequence encodes CASSLVNTEAFF. The chain carries TRBV7-9 and TRBJ1-1; unclear D gene. The CDR3 is made up of 12 amino acids. Trimming stripped 3 bases from V and 0 bases from J, with 2 bases between. Germline assignment: CDR1 SEHNR and CDR2 FQNEAQ (reference sequence).

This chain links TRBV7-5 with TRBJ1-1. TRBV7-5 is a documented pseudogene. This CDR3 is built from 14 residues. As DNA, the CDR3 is TGTGCCAGAAGCTCTACTTATGGGAACACTGAAGCTTTCTTT. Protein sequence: CARSSTYGNTEAFF.

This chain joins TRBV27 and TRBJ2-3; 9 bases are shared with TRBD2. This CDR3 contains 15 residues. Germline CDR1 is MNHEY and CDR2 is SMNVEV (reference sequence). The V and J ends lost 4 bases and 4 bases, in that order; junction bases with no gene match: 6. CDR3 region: CASSSSGTLPDTQYF. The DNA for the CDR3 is TGTGCCAGCAGTTCTAGCGGGACCCTTCCAGATACGCAGTATTTT.

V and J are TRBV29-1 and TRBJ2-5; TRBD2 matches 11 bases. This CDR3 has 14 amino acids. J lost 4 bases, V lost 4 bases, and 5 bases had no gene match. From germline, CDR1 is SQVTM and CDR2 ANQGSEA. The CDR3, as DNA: TGCAGCGTTGGGGTTAGCGGGAGGGGAGAGACCCAGTACTTC. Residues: CSVGVSGRGETQYF. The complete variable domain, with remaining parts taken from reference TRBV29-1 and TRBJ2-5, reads SAVISQKPSRDICQRGTSLTIQCQVDSQVTMMFWYRQQPGQSLTLIATANQGSEATYESGFVIDKFPISRPNLTFSTLTVSNMSPEDSSIYLCSVGVSGRGETQYFGPGTRLLVL.

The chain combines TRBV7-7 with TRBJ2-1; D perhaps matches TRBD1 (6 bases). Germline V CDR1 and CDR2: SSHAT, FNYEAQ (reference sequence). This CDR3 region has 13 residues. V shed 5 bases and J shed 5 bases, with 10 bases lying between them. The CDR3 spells CASSQDSHNEQFF. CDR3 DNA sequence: TGTGCCAGCAGCCAGGACAGTCACAATGAGCAGTTCTTC. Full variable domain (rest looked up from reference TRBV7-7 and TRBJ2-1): GAGVSQSPRYKVTKRGQDVTLRCDPISSHATLYWYQQALGQGPEFLTYFNYEAQPDKSGLPSDRFSAERPEGSISTLTIQRTEQRDSAMYRCASSQDSHNEQFFGPGTRLTVL.

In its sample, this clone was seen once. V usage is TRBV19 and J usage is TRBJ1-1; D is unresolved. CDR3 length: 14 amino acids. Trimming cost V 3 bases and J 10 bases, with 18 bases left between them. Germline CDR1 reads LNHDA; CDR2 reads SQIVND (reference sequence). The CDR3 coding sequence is TGTGCCAGTAGTATCCGCGCGTCGGTGGCCCGAGCTTTCTTT. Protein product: CASSIRASVARAFF.

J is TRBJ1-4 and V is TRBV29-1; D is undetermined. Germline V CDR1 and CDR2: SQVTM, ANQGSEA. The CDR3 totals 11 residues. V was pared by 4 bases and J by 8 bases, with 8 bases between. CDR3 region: CSVVQREKLFF. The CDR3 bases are TGCAGCGTTGTCCAACGGGAAAAACTGTTTTTT. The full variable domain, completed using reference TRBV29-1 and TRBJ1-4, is SAVISQKPSRDICQRGTSLTIQCQVDSQVTMMFWYRQQPGQSLTLIATANQGSEATYESGFVIDKFPISRPNLTFSTLTVSNMSPEDSSIYLCSVVQREKLFFGSGTQLSVL.

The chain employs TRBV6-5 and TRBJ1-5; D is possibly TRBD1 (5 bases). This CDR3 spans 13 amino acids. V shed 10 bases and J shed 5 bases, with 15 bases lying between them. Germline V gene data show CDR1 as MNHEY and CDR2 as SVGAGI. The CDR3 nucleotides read TGTGCCACGGGGCTGGGAACCTATCAGCCCCAGCATTTT. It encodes CATGLGTYQPQHF.

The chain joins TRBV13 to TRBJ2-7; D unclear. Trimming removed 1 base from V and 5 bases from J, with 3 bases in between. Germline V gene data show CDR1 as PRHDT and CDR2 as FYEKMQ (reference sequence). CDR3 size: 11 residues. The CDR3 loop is CASSLDNEQYF. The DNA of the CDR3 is TGTGCCAGCAGCTTAGACAACGAGCAGTACTTC.

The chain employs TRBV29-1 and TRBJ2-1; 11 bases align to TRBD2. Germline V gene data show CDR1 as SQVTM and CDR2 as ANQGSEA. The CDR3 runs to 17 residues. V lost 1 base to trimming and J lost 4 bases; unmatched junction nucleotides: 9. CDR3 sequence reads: CSVEGLAGKPVYNEQFF. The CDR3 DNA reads TGCAGCGTTGAAGGACTAGCGGGAAAGCCAGTTTACAATGAGCAGTTCTTC.

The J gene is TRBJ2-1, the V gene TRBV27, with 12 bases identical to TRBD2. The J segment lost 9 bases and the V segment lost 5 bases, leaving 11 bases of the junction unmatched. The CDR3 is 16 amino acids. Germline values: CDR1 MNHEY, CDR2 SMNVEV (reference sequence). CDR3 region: CASSPRLAGGLGEQFF. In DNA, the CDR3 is TGTGCCAGCAGTCCCCGTCTAGCGGGGGGGCTCGGTGAGCAGTTCTTC.

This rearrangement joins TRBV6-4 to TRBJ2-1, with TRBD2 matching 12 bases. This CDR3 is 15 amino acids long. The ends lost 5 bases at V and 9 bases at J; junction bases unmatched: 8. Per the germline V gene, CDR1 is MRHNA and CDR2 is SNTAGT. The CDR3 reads CASSPSGGAFGEQFF. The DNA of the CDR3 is TGTGCCAGCAGTCCTAGCGGGGGGGCCTTTGGTGAGCAGTTCTTC.

The CDR3 spells CASSYHQRPSYEQYF. The CDR3 DNA reads TGTGCCAGCAGCTACCACCAGCGACCCTCCTACGAGCAGTACTTC. The V call is TRBV11-2, the J call TRBJ2-7, with D unclear. V gave up 4 bases and J gave up 0 bases, with 13 bases separating them. The CDR3 covers 15 residues. CDR1 and CDR2 (germline): SGHAT, FQNNGV.

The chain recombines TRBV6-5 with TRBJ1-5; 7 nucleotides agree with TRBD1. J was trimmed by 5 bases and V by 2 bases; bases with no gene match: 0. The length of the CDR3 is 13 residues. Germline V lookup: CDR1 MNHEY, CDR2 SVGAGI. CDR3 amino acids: CASSYDRDQPQHF. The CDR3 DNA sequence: TGTGCCAGCAGTTACGACAGGGATCAGCCCCAGCATTTT.

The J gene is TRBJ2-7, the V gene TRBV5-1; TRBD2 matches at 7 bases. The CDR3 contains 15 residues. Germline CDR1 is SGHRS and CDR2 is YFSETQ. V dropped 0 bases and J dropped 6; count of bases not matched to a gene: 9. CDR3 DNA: TGCGCCAGCAGCTTGGCCTGGGGGGGAAGAGGCGAGCAGTACTTC. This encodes CASSLAWGGRGEQYF.

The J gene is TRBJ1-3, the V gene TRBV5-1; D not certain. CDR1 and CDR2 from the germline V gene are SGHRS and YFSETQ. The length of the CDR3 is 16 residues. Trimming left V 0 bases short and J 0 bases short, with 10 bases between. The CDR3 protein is CASSLDYIFSGNTIYF. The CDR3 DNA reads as TGCGCCAGCAGCTTGGATTACATTTTCTCTGGAAACACCATATATTTT.

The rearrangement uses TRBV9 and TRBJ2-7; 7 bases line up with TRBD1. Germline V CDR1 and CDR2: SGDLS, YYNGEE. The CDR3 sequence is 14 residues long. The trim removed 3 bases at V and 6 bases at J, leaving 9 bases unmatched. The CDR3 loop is CASSAGDSLSEQYF. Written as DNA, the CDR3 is TGTGCCAGCAGCGCCGGGGACAGCCTGTCCGAGCAGTACTTC.

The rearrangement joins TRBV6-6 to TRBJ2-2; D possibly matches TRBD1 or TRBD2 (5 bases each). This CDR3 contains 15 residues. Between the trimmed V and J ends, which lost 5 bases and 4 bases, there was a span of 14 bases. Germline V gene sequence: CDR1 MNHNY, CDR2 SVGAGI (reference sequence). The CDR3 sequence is CASSNRGAGTGELFF. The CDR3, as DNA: TGTGCCAGCAGTAACCGGGGCGCGGGCACCGGGGAGCTGTTTTTT.

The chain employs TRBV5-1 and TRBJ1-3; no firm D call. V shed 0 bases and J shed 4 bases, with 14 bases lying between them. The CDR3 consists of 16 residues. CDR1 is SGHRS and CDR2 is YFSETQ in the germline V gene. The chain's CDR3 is CASSLAGPLRGNTIYF. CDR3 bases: TGCGCCAGCAGCTTGGCCGGGCCCTTGCGAGGAAACACCATATATTTT.

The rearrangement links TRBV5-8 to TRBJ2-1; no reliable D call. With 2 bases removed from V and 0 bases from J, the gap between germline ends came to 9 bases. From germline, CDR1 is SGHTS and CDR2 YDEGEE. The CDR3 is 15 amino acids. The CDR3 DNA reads TGTGCCAGCAGCTTTGGAATCGCCTCCTACAATGAGCAGTTCTTC. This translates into CASSFGIASYNEQFF.

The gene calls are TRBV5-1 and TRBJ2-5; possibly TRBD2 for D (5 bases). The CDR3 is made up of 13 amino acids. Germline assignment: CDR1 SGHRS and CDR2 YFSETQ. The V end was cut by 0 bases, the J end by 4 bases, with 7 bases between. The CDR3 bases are TGCGCCAGCAGCTTGGAGCGGCCAGAGACCCAGTACTTC. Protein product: CASSLERPETQYF.

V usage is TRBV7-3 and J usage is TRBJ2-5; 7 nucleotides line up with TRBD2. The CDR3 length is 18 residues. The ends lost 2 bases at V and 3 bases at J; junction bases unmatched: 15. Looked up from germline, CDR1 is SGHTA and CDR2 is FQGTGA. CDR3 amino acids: CASSLFGWEGSRKETQYF. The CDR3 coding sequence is TGTGCCAGCAGCTTATTTGGTTGGGAGGGTTCGCGAAAAGAGACCCAGTACTTC.